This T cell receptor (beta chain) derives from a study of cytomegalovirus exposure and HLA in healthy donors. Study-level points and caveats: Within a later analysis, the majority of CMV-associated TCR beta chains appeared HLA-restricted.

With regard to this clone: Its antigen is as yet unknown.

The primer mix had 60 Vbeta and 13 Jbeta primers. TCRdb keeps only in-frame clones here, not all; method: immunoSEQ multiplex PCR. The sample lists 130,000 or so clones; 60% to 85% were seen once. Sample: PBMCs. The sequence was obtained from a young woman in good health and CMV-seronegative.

CDR3 loop: CASSYNRGSNQPQHF. In nucleotides, the CDR3 is TGTGCCAGCAGTTACAACCGGGGAAGCAATCAGCCCCAGCATTTT. The rearrangement uses TRBV6-5 and TRBJ1-5, with D unresolved. The CDR3 covers 15 residues. Germline V lookup: CDR1 MNHEY, CDR2 SVGAGI. Trimming cost V 2 bases and J 1 base, with 9 bases left between them.